The present entry profiles one T cell receptor (beta chain) with its context. Its target is not known. The CDR3 is made up of 15 amino acids. The ends were cut back, 1 base at V and 3 bases at J, with 10 bases in the middle. Germline assignment: CDR1 LGHNA and CDR2 YNFKEQ. Quantitative 5'-RACE with molecular barcodes generated TCR beta libraries. TCRdb independently ran MiXCR on the 5' RACE reads; one entry per CDR3 protein. Of about 220,000 distinct CDR3 sequences in the sample, under 30% are singletons; the top ten hold under 7%. The sample belongs to a study of CD8 T cells in ankylosing spondylitis. Study-wide findings and caveats: Blood from ankylosing spondylitis patients appeared to carry a characteristic roughly 8-variant TCR beta motif. Reportedly, significant enrichment of disease-linked clones occurred in matched ankylosing spondylitis synovial fluid. Disease-linked clones bore a CD8+ phenotype, appearing relatively rarely in peripheral blood.

The genes are TRBV4-2 and TRBJ2-1; possibly TRBD2 for D (6 bases). The material sequenced was blood, either unsorted or a sorted T cell fraction (not recorded which). This clonotype was sampled from a male donor with ankylosing spondylitis or in good health (not recorded which). This CDR3 reads CASSQAGGNYNEQFF. CDR3 nucleotides: TGTGCCAGCAGCCAAGCTGGAGGGAACTACAATGAGCAGTTCTTC.